A selection of T cell receptor beta chains follows, all from one sample in a study of blood T cell repertoires in COVID-19. Libraries were prepared by immunoSEQ multiplex PCR; TCRdb keeps only in-frame clonotypes and omits some of them. The sample gives about 94,000 clones, approximately 79% of which show up once; around 4% is in the top ten. Material for sequencing was peripheral blood. These receptors were taken from a man between 65 and 85 years old with COVID-19, enrolled during active disease. Both conserved end residues are part of each CDR3.

TRBJ1-5 | TRBV4-1 | 18 | CASSQGASRGFRGIPQHF
TRBJ1-1 | TRBV28 | 15 | CASSLWGDRNTEAFF
TRBJ1-5 | TRBV2 | 13 | CASSVTPDQPQHF
TRBJ1-6 | TRBV5-1 | 16 | CASSPRQGSYNSPLHF
TRBJ2-7 | TRBV10-3 | 14 | CAISPRVDSYEQYF
TRBJ1-5 | TRBV6-5 | 15 | CASRLLGARDQPQHF
TRBJ2-7 | TRBV27 | 15 | CASSWDSTGDYEQYF
TRBJ1-1 | TRBV30 | 11 | CAGRRGTEAFF
TRBJ1-5 | TRBV6-5 | 15 | CASRTGQGNNQPQHF
TRBJ1-2 | TRBV9 | 17 | CASSGSRQSRDDYGYTF
TRBJ2-4 | TRBV5-4 | 15 | CASSLGGQGKNIQYF
TRBJ2-1 | TRBV27 | 14 | CASSLGRGDNEQFF
TRBJ1-6 | TRBV5-6 | 16 | CASSSGGGVYNSPLHF
TRBJ2-7 | TRBV9 | 14 | CASSSHGGSNEQYF
TRBJ2-1 | TRBV11-3 | 18 | CASSLGGLAGASYNEQFF
TRBJ2-1 | TRBV28 | 12 | CASTRSYNEQFF
TRBJ2-7 | TRBV11-2 | 16 | CASSLEAASGSYEQYF